A single sample is the source of the 9 T cell receptor beta chains below, sequenced in a study of T cell responses to AZD1222 COVID-19 vaccine. The method was immunoSEQ multiplex PCR; TCRdb's version includes in-frame clones alone and lacks a portion of them. The table includes around 99,000 clones, around 90% detected once. The sample here was peripheral blood, taken on day 0 of AZD1222 vaccination. The receptors here all came from an adult in good health.

V usage is TRBV7-9 and J usage is TRBJ1-5; 9 nucleotides match TRBD1. The germline V gene encodes CDR1 SEHNR and CDR2 FQNEAQ (reference sequence). This CDR3 region has 15 residues. With V trimmed by 5 bases and J by 2 bases, 4 bases remained unmatched. The CDR3 here is CASSVDRGGNQPQHF. CDR3 nucleotides: TGTGCCAGCAGCGTGGACAGGGGAGGCAATCAGCCCCAGCATTTT.

The chain joins TRBV28 to TRBJ1-1; the match to TRBD1 covers 7 bases. Germline V gene lookup returns CDR1 MDHEN and CDR2 SYDVKM. CDR3 length: 14 amino acids. Germline trimming cut 6 bases from V and 4 bases from J; bases unmatched to any gene: 8. The CDR3 loop is CASRTGTVSTEAFF. The DNA of the CDR3 is TGTGCCAGCAGAACCGGGACAGTGAGCACTGAAGCTTTCTTT.

The gene calls are TRBV7-2 and TRBJ1-1, with D perhaps matching TRBD1 (5 bases). In germline, CDR1 is SGHTA, CDR2 FQGNSA. Trimming left V 2 bases short and J 1 base short, with 5 bases between. This CDR3 is 13 amino acids long. CDR3: CASSLQGNTEAFF. CDR3 sequence (DNA): TGTGCCAGCAGCTTACAGGGGAACACTGAAGCTTTCTTT.

The CDR3 here is CATSGTSGGGAGRELFF. The CDR3 DNA follows: TGTGCCACCAGTGGGACTAGCGGGGGAGGTGCGGGACGGGAGCTGTTTTTT. The chain has TRBV24-1 and TRBJ2-2, with 13 bases lining up with TRBD2. The V segment lost 5 bases and the J segment 9 bases; nucleotides outside the gene matches: 11. Looked up from germline, CDR1 is KGHDR and CDR2 is SFDVKD. The CDR3 sequence is 17 residues long.

A remark on this clone: An end of the junction differs from the germline gene, which may be a read error. As DNA, the CDR3 is TGTGCCAGCAGCTTATACAATGAGCAGTTCTTC. Its protein is CASSLYNEQFF. This rearrangement joins TRBV27 to TRBJ2-1, with D unresolved. CDR3 length equals 11 residues. Germline-derived CDR1 and CDR2 are MNHEY and SMNVEV (reference sequence).

The V gene is TRBV5-4, the J gene TRBJ1-6; 8 positions agree with TRBD1. The ends lost 2 bases at V and 7 bases at J; junction bases unmatched: 8. The length of the CDR3 is 16 residues. From germline, CDR1 is SGHNT and CDR2 YYREEE (reference sequence). CDR3 sequence (DNA): TGTGCCAGCAGCTTCCAGGGGGCAAGGGACAATTCACCCCTCCACTTT. Encoded protein: CASSFQGARDNSPLHF.

This chain links TRBV6-5 with TRBJ2-1; TRBD2 might be the D (6 bases). V lost 2 bases and J lost 2, with 13 bases in between. CDR3 length equals 16 residues. Germline assignment: CDR1 MNHEY and CDR2 SVGAGI. The CDR3 DNA reads TGTGCCAGCAGTTACGTTCTAGGGAGGACCTACAATGAGCAGTTCTTC. Translating it yields CASSYVLGRTYNEQFF.

The rearrangement links TRBV6-2 or TRBV6-3 to TRBJ2-7; maybe TRBD1 (5 bases). This CDR3 has 15 amino acids. The V end lost 2 bases, the J end lost 4 bases, and 15 bases lay between the germline ends. Per germline, CDR1 MNHEY and CDR2 SVGEGT. CDR3 in amino acids: CASSYPLTAIYEQYF. The CDR3 DNA follows: TGTGCCAGCAGTTACCCCTTGACAGCGATTTACGAGCAGTACTTC.

The chain has TRBV24-1 and TRBJ2-1; D perhaps matches TRBD2 (5 bases). Trimming pared 0 bases from V and 12 bases from J, leaving 11 bases between. The CDR3 extends over 13 amino acids. Per the germline V gene, CDR1 is KGHDR and CDR2 is SFDVKD. The CDR3 nucleotides read TGTGCCACCAGTGATTTGTGGTTCGAGGGGCAGTTCTTC. Its protein product is CATSDLWFEGQFF.